Presented here are 16 T cell receptor beta chains from one specimen sequenced in a study of radiotherapy plus CTLA-4 blockade in lung cancer. Sequencing was performed with immunoSEQ multiplex PCR; in TCRdb, only in-frame clones are kept and a portion is missing. Here the sample spans over 80,000 clones, around 82% being singletons. The sample here was peripheral blood, taken from a patient treated with radiotherapy plus ipilimumab. These receptor sequences come from a human donor with non-small cell lung cancer who had stable disease on radiotherapy plus ipilimumab.

The rearrangement joins TRBV6-1 to TRBJ2-7; 8 nucleotides line up with TRBD2. Germline assignment: CDR1 MNHNS and CDR2 SASEGT. J was trimmed by 2 bases and V by 5 bases; bases with no gene match: 5. This CDR3 spans 14 amino acids. The DNA of the CDR3 is TGTGCCAGCAGTAACTCCGGGGGGGCCTACGAGCAGTACTTC. Translating gives CASSNSGGAYEQYF.

The chain combines TRBV6-6 with TRBJ1-4; D call uncertain. Trimming removed 0 bases from V and 10 bases from J, with 3 bases in between. Per the germline V gene, CDR1 is MNHNY and CDR2 is SVGAGI (reference sequence). CDR3 length: 11 residues. Written as DNA, the CDR3 is TGTGCCAGCAGTTACTCAGGAAAACTGTTTTTT. This translates into CASSYSGKLFF.

The genes are TRBV10-3 and TRBJ2-3; 7 positions agree with TRBD1. V trimming: 6 bases; J trimming: 4 bases; junction bases outside the gene matches: 4. The CDR3 length is 13 residues. CDR1 is ENHRY and CDR2 is SYGVKD in the germline V gene. The CDR3 DNA sequence: TGTGCCATCAGCCAGACAGGGCCAGATACGCAGTATTTT. Residues: CAISQTGPDTQYF.

The chain combines TRBV28 with TRBJ1-5; D is undetermined. V lost 6 bases, J lost 0 bases, and 3 bases lay in between. Per the germline V gene, CDR1 is MDHEN and CDR2 is SYDVKM. The CDR3 contains 12 residues. DNA of the CDR3: TGTGCCAGCAGAACTAGCAATCAGCCCCAGCATTTT. It codes for CASRTSNQPQHF.

This clone was observed a handful of times. The J gene is TRBJ1-2, the V gene TRBV6-4; the D gene is possibly TRBD1 (6 bases). The CDR3 extends over 11 amino acids. CDR1 and CDR2 from the germline V gene are MRHNA and SNTAGT. V lost 6 bases, J lost 4 bases, and 6 bases lay in between. CDR3 region: CASRQGYGYTF. The CDR3 DNA reads TGTGCCAGCAGACAGGGCTATGGCTACACCTTC.

This clone has only one observation. The rearrangement uses TRBV10-3 and TRBJ2-7; a possible D gene is TRBD2 (6 bases). This CDR3 contains 15 residues. The V and J ends lost 0 bases and 2 bases respectively, with 11 bases between them. Per the germline V gene, CDR1 is ENHRY and CDR2 is SYGVKD. The CDR3 is CAISESGTGPYEQYF. The CDR3 coding sequence is TGTGCCATCAGTGAGTCCGGGACTGGGCCCTACGAGCAGTACTTC.

The chain employs TRBV11-2 and TRBJ2-5; possible D gene TRBD1, 5 bases. The DNA end favors TRBJ2-7, so the J call may be wrong. Germline CDR1 SGHAT, CDR2 FQNNGV. The CDR3 runs 14 residues. The CDR3, as DNA: TGTGCCAGCGACGTAGGGGAATTCCCCTACGAGCAGTACTTC. It yields the protein CASDVGEFPYEQYF.

This chain joins TRBV4-2 and TRBJ1-3, with 8 nucleotides matching TRBD1. V shed 0 bases, J shed 2 bases, and the junction held 3 bases outside the gene matches. Germline lookup yields CDR1 LGHNA and CDR2 YNFKEQ. CDR3 length: 16 amino acids. The CDR3 sequence is CASSQDGQGTGNTIYF. The CDR3 nucleotides are TGTGCCAGCAGCCAAGATGGACAGGGAACTGGAAACACCATATATTTT.

This clone appeared a single time. This sequence joins TRBV27 and TRBJ1-1; D may be TRBD1 (5 bases). The CDR3 covers 14 residues. Germline V gene data show CDR1 as MNHEY and CDR2 as SMNVEV (reference sequence). V was pared by 7 bases and J by 1 base, with 13 bases between. The CDR3 loop reads CASKRGGKNTEAFF. The CDR3 coding sequence is TGTGCCAGCAAACGGGGCGGAAAGAACACTGAAGCTTTCTTT.

The chain couples TRBV2 to TRBJ2-3; 9 bases are a match to TRBD2. CDR1 and CDR2 (germline): SNHLY, FYNNEI. The CDR3 runs 14 residues. After removal of 5 bases from V and 4 bases from J, the junction contained 4 bases not matched to a gene. This CDR3 reads CASSLSGSPDTQYF. The CDR3 DNA is TGTGCCAGCAGTCTTAGCGGGAGCCCAGATACGCAGTATTTT.

The rearrangement links TRBV10-3 to TRBJ1-6; maybe TRBD1 (5 bases). Trimming cost V 8 bases and J 0 bases, with 14 bases left between them. The CDR3 is made up of 16 amino acids. The germline V gene encodes CDR1 ENHRY and CDR2 SYGVKD. CDR3 DNA sequence: TGTGCCATCGGCGAAAGGCAGGGCTCCTATAATTCACCCCTCCACTTT. Encoded protein: CAIGERQGSYNSPLHF.

V usage is TRBV19 and J usage is TRBJ2-2; 12 nucleotides match TRBD2. The germline gives CDR1 LNHDA, CDR2 SQIVND (reference sequence). CDR3 length: 15 residues. The V and J ends lost 9 bases and 3 bases, in that order; junction bases with no gene match: 5. The chain's CDR3 is CASLTSGRDTGELFF. In nucleotides, the CDR3 is TGTGCCAGCCTGACTAGCGGGAGAGACACCGGGGAGCTGTTTTTT.

A few counts support this clone. The chain uses TRBV6-5 and TRBJ2-1; 7 bases line up with TRBD2. J gave up 10 bases and V 0 bases, and 9 bases lay outside the gene matches. The CDR3 extends over 15 amino acids. Germline assignment: CDR1 MNHEY and CDR2 SVGAGI. CDR3 protein: CASSYSRASGDEQFF. The CDR3 nucleotides are TGTGCCAGCAGTTACTCGAGGGCCAGCGGGGACGAGCAGTTCTTC.

This rearrangement joins TRBV28 to TRBJ2-6; D remains unclear. V dropped 4 bases and J dropped 11 bases, with 6 bases sitting between them. Germline V gives CDR1 MDHEN, CDR2 SYDVKM. The CDR3 runs 11 residues. This CDR3 reads CASSSPDVLTF. For the CDR3, the DNA is TGTGCCAGCAGTTCTCCCGACGTCCTGACTTTC.

Comments on this clone: Additional DNA sequences in this sample encode the identical CDR3. The CDR3 region has the DNA TGCGCCAGCAGGCCCGGACTGATTCAAGAGACCCAGTACTTC. Its translation is CASRPGLIQETQYF. The chain joins TRBV5-1 to TRBJ2-5; possibly TRBD2 for D (5 bases). Germline CDR1 is SGHRS and CDR2 is YFSETQ. The CDR3 extends over 14 amino acids. V was shortened by 5 bases and J by 2 bases, with 13 bases between the two germline ends.

The sample holds a few counts of this clone. The chain recombines TRBV5-3 with TRBJ1-2; D is possibly TRBD1 (6 bases). TRBV5-3 is treated as an ORF (open reading frame) with a function not yet certain. The CDR3 is 16 amino acids. V shed 4 bases and J shed 1 base, with 17 bases lying between them. The CDR3 protein is CARSAASTGFNYGYTF. The CDR3 nucleotides read TGTGCCAGAAGCGCCGCAAGCACAGGGTTTAACTATGGCTACACCTTC.